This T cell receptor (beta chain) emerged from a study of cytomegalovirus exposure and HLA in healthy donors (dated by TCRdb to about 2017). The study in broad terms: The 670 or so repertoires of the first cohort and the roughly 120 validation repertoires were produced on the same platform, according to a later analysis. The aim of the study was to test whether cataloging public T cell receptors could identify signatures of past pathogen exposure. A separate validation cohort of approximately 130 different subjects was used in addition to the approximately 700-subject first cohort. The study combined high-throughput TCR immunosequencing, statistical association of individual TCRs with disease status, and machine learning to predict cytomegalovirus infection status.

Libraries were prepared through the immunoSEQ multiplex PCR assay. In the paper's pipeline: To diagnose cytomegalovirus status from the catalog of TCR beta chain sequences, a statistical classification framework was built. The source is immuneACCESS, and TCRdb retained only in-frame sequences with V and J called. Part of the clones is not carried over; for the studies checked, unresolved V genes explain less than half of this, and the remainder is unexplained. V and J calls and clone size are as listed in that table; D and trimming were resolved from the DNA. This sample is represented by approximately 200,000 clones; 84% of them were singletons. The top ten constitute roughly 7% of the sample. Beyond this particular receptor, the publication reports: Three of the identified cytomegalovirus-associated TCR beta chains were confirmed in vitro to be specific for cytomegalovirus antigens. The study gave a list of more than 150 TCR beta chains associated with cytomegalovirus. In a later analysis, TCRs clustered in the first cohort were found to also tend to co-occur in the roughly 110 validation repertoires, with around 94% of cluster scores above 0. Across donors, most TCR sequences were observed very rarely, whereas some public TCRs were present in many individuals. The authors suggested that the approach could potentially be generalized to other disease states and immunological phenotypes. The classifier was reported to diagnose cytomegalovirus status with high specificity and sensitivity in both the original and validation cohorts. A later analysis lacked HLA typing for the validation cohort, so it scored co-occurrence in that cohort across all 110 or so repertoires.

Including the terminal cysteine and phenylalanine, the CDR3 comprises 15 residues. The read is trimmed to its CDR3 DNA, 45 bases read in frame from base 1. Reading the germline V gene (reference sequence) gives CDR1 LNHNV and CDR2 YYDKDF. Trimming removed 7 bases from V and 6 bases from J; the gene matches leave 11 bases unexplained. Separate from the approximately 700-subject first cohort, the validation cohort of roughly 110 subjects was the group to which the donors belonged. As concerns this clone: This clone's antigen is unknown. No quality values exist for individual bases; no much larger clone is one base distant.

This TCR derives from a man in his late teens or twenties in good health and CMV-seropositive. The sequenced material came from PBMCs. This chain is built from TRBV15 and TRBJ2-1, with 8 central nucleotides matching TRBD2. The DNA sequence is TGTGCCACCACCTCAATAGTAGCGGGAATCAATGAGCAGTTCTTC. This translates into CATTSIVAGINEQFF.